This is a list of T cell receptor beta chains from one sample in a study of blood T cell repertoires in COVID-19. The protocol was immunoSEQ multiplex PCR, while the TCRdb copy is restricted to in-frame clones and leaves out a portion. Here the sample spans fewer than 350,000 clones, 85% being singletons. Sequenced material: PBMCs or T cells enriched from blood (not recorded which). The receptors stem from a woman in her twenties or thirties who had been exposed to COVID-19. Each CDR3 is given with its conserved first and last residue. D genes are given only for firm matches. Clone size appears in some rows only: once, few, many, or a class for an expanded clone.

. TRBJ2-1 TRBV7-9 TRBD2 TGTGCCAGCAGCTTAGTTGGGGGAGCTAGCGGGAAAAACAATGAGCAGTTCTTC CASSLVGGASGKNNEQFF
once TRBJ1-3 TRBV6-1 TRBD1 TGTGCCAGCAGTGAAGCGAGGACAGGGGGCTTCCACTCTGGAAACACCATATATTTT CASSEARTGGFHSGNTIYF
. TRBJ2-3 TRBV4-1 TRBD2 TGCGCCAGCAGCCAAGATCGAGTGACTAGCGGGAGGGTTGGAAGCACAGATACGCAGTATTTT CASSQDRVTSGRVGSTDTQYF
. TRBJ2-5 TRBV24-1 TRBD2 TGTGCCACCAGTTCACGGGGTAGCGGGATAGAGACCCAGTACTTC CATSSRGSGIETQYF
. TRBJ2-7 TRBV10-2 . TGCGCCAGCAGTGAGGGTGGGCAGTACGAGCAGTACTTC CASSEGGQYEQYF
. TRBJ2-1 TRBV28 TRBD2 TGTGCCAGCAGTTCTTCTAGCGGCAACTACAATGAGCAGTTCTTC CASSSSSGNYNEQFF
. TRBJ2-1 TRBV3-1/TRBV3-2 TRBD2 TGTGCCAGCAGCCAAGACCTAGCGGGCTACAATGAGCAGTTCTTC CASSQDLAGYNEQFF
few TRBJ2-2 TRBV6-5 . TGTGCCAGCAGAGTGTCGGGAACGGTCGGGGAGCTGTTTTTT CASRVSGTVGELFF
few TRBJ2-2 TRBV14 TRBD2 TGTGCCAGCAGGAGAGCGGGAGGGGTGACCGGGGAGCTGTTTTTT CASRRAGGVTGELFF
. TRBJ1-2 TRBV7-3 TRBD1 TGTGCCAGCAGTTCGACGGGGACAGGGGACTATGGCTACACCTTC CASSSTGTGDYGYTF
. TRBJ1-1 TRBV6-5 . TGTGCCAGCAGTCCGACGACAGGGAACACTGAAGCTTTCTTT CASSPTTGNTEAFF
. TRBJ1-4 TRBV14 TRBD1 TGTGCCAGCAGCCAAGATGGTGGGACAGGGGGCCGGAATGAAAAACTGTTTTTT CASSQDGGTGGRNEKLFF
once TRBJ2-7 TRBV27 TRBD2 TGTGCCAGCAGTTTATCTCTAGCGGGAGCCGACGAGCAGTACTTC CASSLSLAGADEQYF
. TRBJ2-7 TRBV6-5 TRBD2 TGTGCCAGCAAAGGCGGGGGGTACTCCTACGAGCAGTACTTC CASKGGGYSYEQYF
. TRBJ1-2 TRBV4-3 . TGCGCCAGCAGCCAAGGGGGAACAGGATATTATGGCTACACCTTC CASSQGGTGYYGYTF
once TRBJ2-3 TRBV28 . TGTGCCAGCGTGGAGAGCACAGATACGCAGTATTTT CASVESTDTQYF
. TRBJ2-7 TRBV6-5 TRBD1 TGTGCCAGCAGTTACAGACAGGGCTACGAGCAGTACTTC CASSYRQGYEQYF
. TRBJ2-1 TRBV4-3 TRBD2 TGCGCCAGCAGCCCGGGACTAGCGGGAGACAATGAGCAGTTCTTC CASSPGLAGDNEQFF
. TRBJ2-5 TRBV13 . TGTGCCAGCAGCTGGGAGCTTGGCCAAGAGACCCAGTACTTC CASSWELGQETQYF
. TRBJ1-2 TRBV28 . TGTGCCAGCAGTATGCTAGGGGGTCTCGATGGCTACACCTTC CASSMLGGLDGYTF
. TRBJ1-1 TRBV27 . TGTGCCAGCAGTTTATTATGGGGGGACACTGAAGCTTTCTTT CASSLLWGDTEAFF
. TRBJ2-1 TRBV11-2 . TGTGCCAGCAGCCACAGGGACAATGAGCAGTTCTTC CASSHRDNEQFF
. TRBJ2-7 TRBV24-1 TRBD1 TGTGCCACCAGTGACCACGACAGGGACCACGAGCAGTACTTC CATSDHDRDHEQYF
. TRBJ1-2 TRBV2 TRBD1 TGTGCCAGCAGTGAATCTCTTCAGGGGGATGGCTACACCTTC CASSESLQGDGYTF
few TRBJ1-1 TRBV2 . TGTGCCAGCATGGGGGCTCCTAACACTGAAGCTTTCTTT CASMGAPNTEAFF
. TRBJ2-7 TRBV4-1 . TGCGCCAGCAGCCAACTCGACAGCTTAAGCTCCTACGAGCAGTACTTC CASSQLDSLSSYEQYF
. TRBJ2-7 TRBV9 TRBD2 TGTGCCAGCAGCGTAGGGGCGGGAGGTGTCTACGAGCAGTACTTC CASSVGAGGVYEQYF
. TRBJ2-1 TRBV4-2 TRBD1 TGTGCCAGCACCGAGAACAAGATGACAGGGGGCAATGAGCAGTTCTTC CASTENKMTGGNEQFF
. TRBJ1-1 TRBV5-1 TRBD1 TGCGCCAGCAGCTTGGCCCGACTCGGACAGGGCCAGAACACTGAAGCTTTCTTT CASSLARLGQGQNTEAFF
once TRBJ2-1 TRBV7-9 TRBD1 TGTGCCAGCAGCTTGGAAGGGGGCTATGAGCAGTTCTTC CASSLEGGYEQFF
once TRBJ2-1 TRBV19 . TGTGCCAGTAGCCTGAGGGGGGGGCCAAACAATGAGCAGTTCTTC CASSLRGGPNNEQFF
few TRBJ2-1 TRBV5-4 . TGTGCCAGCAGCTTGGGCGGTGGGGGGGCCTTGAATGAGCAGTTCTTC CASSLGGGGALNEQFF
. TRBJ2-5 TRBV27 TRBD2 TGTGCCAGCAGTTTATCGAGGGGGACTAGCGGGAGCGTAGAGACCCAGTACTTC CASSLSRGTSGSVETQYF
. TRBJ1-5 TRBV10-3 TRBD1 TGTGCCGCCGGACAGGGATTTGATCAGCCCCAGCATTTT CAAGQGFDQPQHF
. TRBJ1-2 TRBV19 . TGTGCCAGTAGTATAGGGGCCAGGGGAGAAGGTGGCTACACCTTC CASSIGARGEGGYTF